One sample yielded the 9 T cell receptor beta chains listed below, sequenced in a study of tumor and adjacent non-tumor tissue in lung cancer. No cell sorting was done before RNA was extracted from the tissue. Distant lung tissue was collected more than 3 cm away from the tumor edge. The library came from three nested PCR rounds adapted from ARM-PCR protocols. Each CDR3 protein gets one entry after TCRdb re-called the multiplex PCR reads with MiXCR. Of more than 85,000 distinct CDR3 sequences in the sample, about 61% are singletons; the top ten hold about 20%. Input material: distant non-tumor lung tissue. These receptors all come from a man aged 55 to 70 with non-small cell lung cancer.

CDR3 DNA sequence: TGCAGTGCTGTAGCGGGAGGACTCACAGATACGCAGTATTTT. This codes for CSAVAGGLTDTQYF. The rearrangement links TRBV20-1 to TRBJ2-3; 10 nucleotides line up with TRBD2. The ends lost 5 bases at V and 2 bases at J; junction bases unmatched: 4. Germline V lookup: CDR1 DFQATT, CDR2 SNEGSKA (reference sequence). The CDR3 is made up of 14 amino acids.

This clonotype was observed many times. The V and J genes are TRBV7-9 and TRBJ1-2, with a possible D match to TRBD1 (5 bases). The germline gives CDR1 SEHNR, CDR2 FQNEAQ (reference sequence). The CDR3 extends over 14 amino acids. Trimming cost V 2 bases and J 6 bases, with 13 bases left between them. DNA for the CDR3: TGTGCCAGCAGCTTATCGTCAGGGTTGGATGGCTACACCTTC. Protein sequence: CASSLSSGLDGYTF.

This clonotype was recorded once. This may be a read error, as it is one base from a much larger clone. The DNA of the CDR3 is TGTGCCAGCAGCGATATTATTACTGAAGCTTTCTTT. It codes for CASSDIITEAFF. The J gene is TRBJ1-1, the V gene TRBV28; D ambiguous. Germline CDR1 and CDR2: MDHEN and SYDVKM. The CDR3 runs 12 residues. V lost 6 bases to trimming and J lost 5 bases, with 10 bases between them.

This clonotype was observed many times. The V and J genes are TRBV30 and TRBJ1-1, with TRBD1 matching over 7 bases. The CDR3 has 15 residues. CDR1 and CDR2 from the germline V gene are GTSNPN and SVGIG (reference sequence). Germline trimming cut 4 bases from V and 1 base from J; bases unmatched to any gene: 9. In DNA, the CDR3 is TGTGCCTGGACACCCCTGGGACAGCAGAACACTGAAGCTTTCTTT. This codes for CAWTPLGQQNTEAFF.

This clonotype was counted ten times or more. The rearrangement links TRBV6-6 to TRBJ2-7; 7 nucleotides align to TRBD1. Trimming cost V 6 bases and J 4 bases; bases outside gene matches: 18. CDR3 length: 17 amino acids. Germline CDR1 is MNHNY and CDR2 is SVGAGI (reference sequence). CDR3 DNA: TGTGCCAGCAGCCCGGACAGGAGAATGGAGTGGACTTACGAGCAGTACTTC. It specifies CASSPDRRMEWTYEQYF.

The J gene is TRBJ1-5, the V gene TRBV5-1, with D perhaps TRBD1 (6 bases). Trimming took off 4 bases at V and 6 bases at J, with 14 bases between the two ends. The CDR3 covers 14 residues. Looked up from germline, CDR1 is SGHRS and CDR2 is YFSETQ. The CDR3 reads CASSTDGGSQPQHF. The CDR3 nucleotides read TGCGCCAGCAGCACGGACGGGGGCAGTCAGCCCCAGCATTTT.

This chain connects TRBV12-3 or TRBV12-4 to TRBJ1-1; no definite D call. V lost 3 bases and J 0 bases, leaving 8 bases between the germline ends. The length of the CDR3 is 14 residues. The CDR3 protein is CASSFREMNTEAFF. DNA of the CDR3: TGTGCCAGCAGTTTCCGGGAGATGAACACTGAAGCTTTCTTT.

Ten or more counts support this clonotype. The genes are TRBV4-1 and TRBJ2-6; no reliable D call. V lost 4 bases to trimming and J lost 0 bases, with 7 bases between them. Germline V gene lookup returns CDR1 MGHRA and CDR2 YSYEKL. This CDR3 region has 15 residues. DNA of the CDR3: TGCGCCAGCAGCCTCGCCCCCTCTGGGGCCAACGTCCTGACTTTC. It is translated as CASSLAPSGANVLTF.

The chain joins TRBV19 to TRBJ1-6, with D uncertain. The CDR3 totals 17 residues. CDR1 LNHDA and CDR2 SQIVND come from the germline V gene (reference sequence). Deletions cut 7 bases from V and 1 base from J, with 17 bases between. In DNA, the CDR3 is TGTGCCAGTACCCGAAACCGGGGAGAATCCTATAATTCACCCCTCCACTTT. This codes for CASTRNRGESYNSPLHF.